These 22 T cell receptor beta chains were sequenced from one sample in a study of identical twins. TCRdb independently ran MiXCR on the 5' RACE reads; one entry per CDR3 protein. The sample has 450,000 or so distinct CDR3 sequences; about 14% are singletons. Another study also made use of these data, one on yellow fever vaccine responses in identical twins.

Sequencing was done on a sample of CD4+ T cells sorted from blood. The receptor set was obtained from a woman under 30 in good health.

CDR3 coding DNA: TGTGCCAGCTCACCAAAGGATCGGACAGGGAAGTTCTTC. It codes for CASSPKDRTGKFF. The chain employs TRBV18 and TRBJ2-1; 8 bases map to TRBD1. Germline CDR1 KGHSH, CDR2 LQKENI. V shed 2 bases, J shed 14 bases, and the junction held 8 bases outside the gene matches. CDR3 length: 13 amino acids. The complete variable domain, with remaining parts taken from reference TRBV18 and TRBJ2-1, reads NAGVMQNPRHLVRRRGQEARLRCSPMKGHSHVYWYRQLPEEGLKFMVYLQKENIIDESGMPKERFSAEFPKEGPSILRIQQVVRGDSAAYFCASSPKDRTGKFFGPGTRLTVL.

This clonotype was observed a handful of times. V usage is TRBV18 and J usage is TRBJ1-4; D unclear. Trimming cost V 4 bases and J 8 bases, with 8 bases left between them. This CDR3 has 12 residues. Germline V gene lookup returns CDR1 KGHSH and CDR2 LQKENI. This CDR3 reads CASSQGGEKLFF. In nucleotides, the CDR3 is TGTGCCAGCTCACAGGGAGGAGAAAAACTGTTTTTT.

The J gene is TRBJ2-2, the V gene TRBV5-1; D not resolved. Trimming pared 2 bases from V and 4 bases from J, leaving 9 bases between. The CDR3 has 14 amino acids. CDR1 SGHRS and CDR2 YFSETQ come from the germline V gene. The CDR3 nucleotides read TGCGCCAGCAGCTTCCCCTTAGGCACCGGGGAGCTGTTTTTT. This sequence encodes CASSFPLGTGELFF.

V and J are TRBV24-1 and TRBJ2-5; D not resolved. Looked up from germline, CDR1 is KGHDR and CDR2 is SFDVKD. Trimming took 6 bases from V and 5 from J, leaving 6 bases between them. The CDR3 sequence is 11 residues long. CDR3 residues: CATSTGETQYF. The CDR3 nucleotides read TGTGCCACCAGTACTGGGGAGACCCAGTACTTC.

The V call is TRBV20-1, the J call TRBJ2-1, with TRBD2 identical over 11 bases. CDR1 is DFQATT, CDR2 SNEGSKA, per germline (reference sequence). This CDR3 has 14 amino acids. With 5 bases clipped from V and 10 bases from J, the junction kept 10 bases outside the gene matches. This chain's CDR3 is CSAQTSGGPLEQFF. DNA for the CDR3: TGCAGTGCTCAAACTAGCGGGGGTCCGCTGGAGCAGTTCTTC.

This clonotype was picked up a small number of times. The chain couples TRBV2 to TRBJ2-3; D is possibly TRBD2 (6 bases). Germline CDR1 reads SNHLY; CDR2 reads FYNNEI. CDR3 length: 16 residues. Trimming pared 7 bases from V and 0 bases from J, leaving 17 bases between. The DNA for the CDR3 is TGTGCCAGCACTCAGAGCTCGGGAGCCAGCACAGATACGCAGTATTTT. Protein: CASTQSSGASTDTQYF.

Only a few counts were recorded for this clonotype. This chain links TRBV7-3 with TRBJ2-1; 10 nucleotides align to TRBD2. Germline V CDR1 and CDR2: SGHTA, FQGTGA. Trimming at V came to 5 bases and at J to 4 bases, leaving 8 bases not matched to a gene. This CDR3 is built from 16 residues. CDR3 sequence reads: CASSGIAGGGYNEQFF. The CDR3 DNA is TGTGCCAGCAGCGGGATAGCGGGGGGCGGGTACAATGAGCAGTTCTTC. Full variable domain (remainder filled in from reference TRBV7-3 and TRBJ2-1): GAGVSQTPSNKVTEKGKYVELRCDPISGHTALYWYRQSLGQGPEFLIYFQGTGAADDSGLPNDRFFAVRPEGSVSTLKIQRTERGDSAVYLCASSGIAGGGYNEQFFGPGTRLTVL.

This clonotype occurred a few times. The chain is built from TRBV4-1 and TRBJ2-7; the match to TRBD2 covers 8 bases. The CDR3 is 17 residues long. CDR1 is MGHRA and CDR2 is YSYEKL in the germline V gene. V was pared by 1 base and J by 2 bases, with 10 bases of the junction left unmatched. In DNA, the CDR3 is TGCGCCAGCAGCCAAGGGACTTTTACGGGAGGGCCCTACGAGCAGTACTTC. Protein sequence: CASSQGTFTGGPYEQYF.

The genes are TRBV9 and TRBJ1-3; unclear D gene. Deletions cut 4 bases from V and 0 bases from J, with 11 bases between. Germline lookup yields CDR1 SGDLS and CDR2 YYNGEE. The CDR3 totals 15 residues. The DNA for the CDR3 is TGTGCCAGCAGCCCCCGTTTGGTCTCTGGAAACACCATATATTTT. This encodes CASSPRLVSGNTIYF.

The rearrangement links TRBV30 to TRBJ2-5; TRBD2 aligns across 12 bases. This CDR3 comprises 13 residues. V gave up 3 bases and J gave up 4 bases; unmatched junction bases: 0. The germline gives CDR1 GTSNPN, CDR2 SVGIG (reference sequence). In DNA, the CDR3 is TGTGCCTGGAGACTAGCGGGGGGAGAGACCCAGTACTTC. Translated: CAWRLAGGETQYF.

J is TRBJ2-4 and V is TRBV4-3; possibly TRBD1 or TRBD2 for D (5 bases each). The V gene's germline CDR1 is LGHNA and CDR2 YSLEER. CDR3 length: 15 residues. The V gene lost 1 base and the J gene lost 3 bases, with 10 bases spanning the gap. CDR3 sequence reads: CASSQAVGVKNIQYF. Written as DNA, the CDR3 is TGCGCCAGCAGCCAAGCGGTGGGGGTCAAAAACATTCAGTACTTC.

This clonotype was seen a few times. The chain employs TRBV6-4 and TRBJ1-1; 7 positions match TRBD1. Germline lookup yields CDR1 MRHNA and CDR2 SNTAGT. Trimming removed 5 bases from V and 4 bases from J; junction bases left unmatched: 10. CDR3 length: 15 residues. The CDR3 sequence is CASSTKGASSTEAFF. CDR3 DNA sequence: TGTGCCAGCAGTACAAAGGGGGCGTCGAGCACTGAAGCTTTCTTT.

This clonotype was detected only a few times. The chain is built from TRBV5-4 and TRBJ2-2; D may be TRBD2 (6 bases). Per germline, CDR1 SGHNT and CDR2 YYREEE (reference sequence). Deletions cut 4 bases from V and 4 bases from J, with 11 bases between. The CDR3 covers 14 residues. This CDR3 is CASSRDSLTGELFF. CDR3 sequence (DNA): TGTGCCAGCAGCAGGGACTCCCTCACCGGGGAGCTGTTTTTT.

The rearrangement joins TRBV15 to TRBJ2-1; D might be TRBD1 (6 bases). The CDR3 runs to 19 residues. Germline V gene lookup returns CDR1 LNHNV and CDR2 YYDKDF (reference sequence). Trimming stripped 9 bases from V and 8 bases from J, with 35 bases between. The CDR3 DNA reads TGTGCCACTTTCATTCCCGACGTTGGGACATACGAGGCTGGGGATGAGCAGTTCTTC. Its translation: CATFIPDVGTYEAGDEQFF.

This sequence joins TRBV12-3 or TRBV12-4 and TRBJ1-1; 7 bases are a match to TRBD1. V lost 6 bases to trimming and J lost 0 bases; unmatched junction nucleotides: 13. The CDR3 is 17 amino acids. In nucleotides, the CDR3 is TGTGCCAGCAGACCAATCAACAGGGGCTGGATGAACACTGAAGCTTTCTTT. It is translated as CASRPINRGWMNTEAFF.

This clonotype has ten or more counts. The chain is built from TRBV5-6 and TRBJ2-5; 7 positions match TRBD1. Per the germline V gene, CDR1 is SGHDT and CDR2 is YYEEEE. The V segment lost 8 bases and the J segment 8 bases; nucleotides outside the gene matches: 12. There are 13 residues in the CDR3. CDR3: CASRRTGVRTQYF. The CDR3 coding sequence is TGTGCCAGTCGCCGGACAGGTGTTCGTACCCAGTACTTC.

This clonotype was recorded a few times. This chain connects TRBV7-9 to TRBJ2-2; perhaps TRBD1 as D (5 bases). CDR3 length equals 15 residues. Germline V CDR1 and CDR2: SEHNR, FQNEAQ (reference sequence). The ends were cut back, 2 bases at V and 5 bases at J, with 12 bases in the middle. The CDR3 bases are TGTGCCAGCAGCTTACGGCAGGGTTGGACCGGGGAGCTGTTTTTT. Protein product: CASSLRQGWTGELFF.

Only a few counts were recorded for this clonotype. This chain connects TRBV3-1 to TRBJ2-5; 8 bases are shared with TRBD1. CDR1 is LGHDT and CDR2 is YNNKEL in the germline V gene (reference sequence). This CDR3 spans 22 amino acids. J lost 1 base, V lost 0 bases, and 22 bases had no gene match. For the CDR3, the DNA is TGTGCCAGCAGCCAAGATCGGGGAGATCTGGGGCAGGGGGCTTTCTTCCAAGAGACCCAGTACTTC. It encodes CASSQDRGDLGQGAFFQETQYF.

The CDR3: CASSSTGPSGANVLTF. Written as DNA, the CDR3 is TGTGCCAGCAGTTCAACAGGGCCCTCTGGGGCCAACGTCCTGACTTTC. The chain is built from TRBV6-5 and TRBJ2-6, with a tentative D call TRBD1 (6 bases). The CDR3 consists of 16 residues. Trimming shortened V by 4 bases and J by 0 bases, and 10 bases separated the two germline ends. Germline values: CDR1 MNHEY, CDR2 SVGAGI.

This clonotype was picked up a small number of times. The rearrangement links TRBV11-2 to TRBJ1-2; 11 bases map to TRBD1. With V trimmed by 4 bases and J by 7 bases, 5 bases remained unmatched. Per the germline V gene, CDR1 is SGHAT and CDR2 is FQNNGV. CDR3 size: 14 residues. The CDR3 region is CASSSDRGLRGYTF. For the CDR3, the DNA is TGTGCCAGCAGCTCGGACAGGGGGCTGCGTGGCTACACCTTC.

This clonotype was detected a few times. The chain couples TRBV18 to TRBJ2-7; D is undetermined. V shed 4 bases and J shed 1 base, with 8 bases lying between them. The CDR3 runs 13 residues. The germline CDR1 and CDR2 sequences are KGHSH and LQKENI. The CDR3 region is CASSQYSSYEQYF. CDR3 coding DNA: TGTGCCAGCTCACAGTACAGTTCCTACGAGCAGTACTTC.

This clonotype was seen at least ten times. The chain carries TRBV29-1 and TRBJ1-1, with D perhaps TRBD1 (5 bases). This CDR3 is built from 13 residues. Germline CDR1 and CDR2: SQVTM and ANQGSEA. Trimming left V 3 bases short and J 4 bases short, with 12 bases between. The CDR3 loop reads CSVDGQGITEAFF. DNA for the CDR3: TGCAGCGTTGACGGTCAGGGTATCACTGAAGCTTTCTTT.